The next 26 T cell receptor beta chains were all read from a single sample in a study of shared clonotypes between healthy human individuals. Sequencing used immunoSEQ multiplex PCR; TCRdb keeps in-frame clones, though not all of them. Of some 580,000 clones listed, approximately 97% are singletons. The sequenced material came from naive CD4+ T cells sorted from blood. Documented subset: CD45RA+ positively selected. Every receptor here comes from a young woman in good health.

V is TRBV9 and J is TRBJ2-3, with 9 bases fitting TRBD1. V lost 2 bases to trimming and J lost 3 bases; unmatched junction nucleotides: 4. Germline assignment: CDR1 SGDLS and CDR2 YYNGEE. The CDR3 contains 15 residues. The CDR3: CASSVRQGVTDTQYF. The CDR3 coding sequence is TGTGCCAGCAGCGTTCGACAGGGGGTTACAGATACGCAGTATTTT.

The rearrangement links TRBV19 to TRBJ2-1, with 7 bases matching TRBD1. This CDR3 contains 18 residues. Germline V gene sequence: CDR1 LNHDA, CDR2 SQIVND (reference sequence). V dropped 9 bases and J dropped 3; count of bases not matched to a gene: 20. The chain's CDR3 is CARHSKHRDRYFYNEQFF. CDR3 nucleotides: TGTGCCAGGCACTCTAAACACCGGGACAGATATTTCTACAATGAGCAGTTCTTC.

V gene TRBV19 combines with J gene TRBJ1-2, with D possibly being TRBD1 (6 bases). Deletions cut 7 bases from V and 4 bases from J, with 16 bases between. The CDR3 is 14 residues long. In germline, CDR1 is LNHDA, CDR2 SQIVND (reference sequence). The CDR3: CASTRSGGGYGYTF. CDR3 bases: TGTGCCAGTACTCGAAGCGGGGGCGGCTATGGCTACACCTTC.

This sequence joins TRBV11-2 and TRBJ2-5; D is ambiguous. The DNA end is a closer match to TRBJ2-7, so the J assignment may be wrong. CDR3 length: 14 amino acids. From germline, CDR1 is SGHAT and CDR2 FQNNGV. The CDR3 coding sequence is TGTGCCAGCAGCCGAGGACCAGTGAGCTACGAGCAGTACTTC. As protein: CASSRGPVSYEQYF.

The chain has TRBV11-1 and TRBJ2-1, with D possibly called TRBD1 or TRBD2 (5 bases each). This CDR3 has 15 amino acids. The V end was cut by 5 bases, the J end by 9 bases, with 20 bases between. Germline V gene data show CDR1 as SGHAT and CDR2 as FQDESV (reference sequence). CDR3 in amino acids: CASSRTGAQVGEQFF. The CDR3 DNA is TGTGCCAGCAGCCGAACCGGGGCCCAGGTTGGTGAGCAGTTCTTC.

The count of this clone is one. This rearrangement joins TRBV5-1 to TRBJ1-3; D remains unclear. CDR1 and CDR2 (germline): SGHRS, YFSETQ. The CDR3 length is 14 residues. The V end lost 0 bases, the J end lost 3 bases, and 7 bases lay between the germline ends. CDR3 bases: TGCGCCAGCAGCTTGGAAGGGAATGGAAACACCATATATTTT. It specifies CASSLEGNGNTIYF.

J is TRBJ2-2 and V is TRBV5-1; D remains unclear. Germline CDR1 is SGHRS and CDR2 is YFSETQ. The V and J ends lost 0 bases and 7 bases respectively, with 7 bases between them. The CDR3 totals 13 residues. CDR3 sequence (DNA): TGCGCCAGCAGCTTGGTTGAATACGGGGAGCTGTTTTTT. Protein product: CASSLVEYGELFF.

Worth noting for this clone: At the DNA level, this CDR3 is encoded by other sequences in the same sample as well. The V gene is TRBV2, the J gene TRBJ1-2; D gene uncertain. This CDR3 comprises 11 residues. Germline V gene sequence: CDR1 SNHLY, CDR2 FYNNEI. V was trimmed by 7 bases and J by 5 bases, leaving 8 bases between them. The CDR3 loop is CASTGTYGYTF. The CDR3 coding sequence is TGTGCCAGCACCGGAACATATGGCTACACCTTC.

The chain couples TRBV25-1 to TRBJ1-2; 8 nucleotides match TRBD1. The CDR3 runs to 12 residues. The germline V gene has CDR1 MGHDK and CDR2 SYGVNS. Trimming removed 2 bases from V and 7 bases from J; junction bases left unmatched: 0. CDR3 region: CASSEGQGGYTF. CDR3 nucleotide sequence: TGTGCCAGCAGTGAAGGACAGGGTGGCTACACCTTC.

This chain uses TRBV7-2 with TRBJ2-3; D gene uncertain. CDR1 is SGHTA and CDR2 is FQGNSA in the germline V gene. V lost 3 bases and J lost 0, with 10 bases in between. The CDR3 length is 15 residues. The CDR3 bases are TGTGCCAGCAGCTTGCCCGCGACTAGCACAGATACGCAGTATTTT. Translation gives CASSLPATSTDTQYF.

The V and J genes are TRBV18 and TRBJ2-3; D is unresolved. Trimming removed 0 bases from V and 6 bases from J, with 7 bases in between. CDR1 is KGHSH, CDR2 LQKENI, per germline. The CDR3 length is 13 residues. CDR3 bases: TGTGCCAGCTCACCACCGGGAAGGGATACGCAGTATTTT. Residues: CASSPPGRDTQYF.

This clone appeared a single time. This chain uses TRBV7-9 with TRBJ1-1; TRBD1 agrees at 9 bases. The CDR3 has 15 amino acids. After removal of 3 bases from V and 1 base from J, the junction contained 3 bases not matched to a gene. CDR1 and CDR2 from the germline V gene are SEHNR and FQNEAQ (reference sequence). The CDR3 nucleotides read TGTGCCAGCAGCTTCACGGGACAGGGGAACACTGAAGCTTTCTTT. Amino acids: CASSFTGQGNTEAFF.

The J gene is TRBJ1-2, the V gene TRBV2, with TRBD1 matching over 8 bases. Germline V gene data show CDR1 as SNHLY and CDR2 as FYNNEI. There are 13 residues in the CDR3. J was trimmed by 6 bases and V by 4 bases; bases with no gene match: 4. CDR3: CASSADRGDGYTF. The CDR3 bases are TGTGCCAGCAGTGCTGACAGGGGCGATGGCTACACCTTC.

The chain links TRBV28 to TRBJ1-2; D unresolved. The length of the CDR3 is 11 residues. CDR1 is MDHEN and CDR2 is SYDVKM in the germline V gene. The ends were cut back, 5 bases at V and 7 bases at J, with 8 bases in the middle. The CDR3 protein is CASSQGSGYTF. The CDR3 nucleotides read TGTGCCAGCAGTCAAGGGAGTGGCTACACCTTC.

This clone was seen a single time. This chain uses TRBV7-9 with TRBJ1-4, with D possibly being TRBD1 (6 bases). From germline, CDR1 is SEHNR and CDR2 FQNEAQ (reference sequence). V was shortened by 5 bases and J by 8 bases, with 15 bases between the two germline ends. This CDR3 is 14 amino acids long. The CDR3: CASSNPQGGEKLFF. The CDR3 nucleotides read TGTGCCAGCAGCAACCCACAGGGTGGGGAAAAACTGTTTTTT.

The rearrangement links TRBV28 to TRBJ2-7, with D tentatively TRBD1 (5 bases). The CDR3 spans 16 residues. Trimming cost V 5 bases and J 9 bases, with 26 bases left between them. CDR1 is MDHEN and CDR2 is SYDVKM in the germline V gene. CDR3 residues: CASSPPPQGRPLGQYF. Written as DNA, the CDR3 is TGTGCCAGCAGTCCACCCCCGCAGGGCAGACCCCTAGGGCAGTACTTC.

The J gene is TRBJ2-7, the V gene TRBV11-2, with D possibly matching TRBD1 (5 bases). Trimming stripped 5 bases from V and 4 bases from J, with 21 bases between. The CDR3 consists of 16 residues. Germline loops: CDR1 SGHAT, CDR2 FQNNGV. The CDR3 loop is CASSLGHVLQGYEQYF. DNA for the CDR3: TGTGCCAGCAGCCTCGGACACGTGTTGCAAGGGTACGAGCAGTACTTC.

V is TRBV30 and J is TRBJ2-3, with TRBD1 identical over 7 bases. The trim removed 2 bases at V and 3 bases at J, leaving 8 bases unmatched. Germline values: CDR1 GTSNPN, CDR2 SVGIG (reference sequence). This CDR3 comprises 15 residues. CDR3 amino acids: CAWSKGDRQTDTQYF. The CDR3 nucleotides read TGTGCCTGGAGTAAAGGGGACAGACAAACAGATACGCAGTATTTT.

The CDR3, as DNA: TGTGCCAGTAGTATTAATTCTTGGCAGGAGTACAATGAGCAGTTCTTC. It is translated as CASSINSWQEYNEQFF. The chain recombines TRBV19 with TRBJ2-1; D is undetermined. Trimming took off 3 bases at V and 4 bases at J, with 16 bases between the two ends. The germline gives CDR1 LNHDA, CDR2 SQIVND (reference sequence). This CDR3 comprises 16 residues.

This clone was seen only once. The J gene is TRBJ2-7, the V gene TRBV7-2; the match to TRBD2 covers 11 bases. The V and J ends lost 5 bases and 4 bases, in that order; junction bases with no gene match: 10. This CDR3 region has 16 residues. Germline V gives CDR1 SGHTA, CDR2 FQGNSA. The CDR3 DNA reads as TGTGCCAGCAGCGGAAGCACTAGCGGGAGCGGGTACGAGCAGTACTTC. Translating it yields CASSGSTSGSGYEQYF. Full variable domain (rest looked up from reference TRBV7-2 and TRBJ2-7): GAGVSQSPSNKVTEKGKDVELRCDPISGHTALYWYRQSLGQGLEFLIYFQGNSAPDKSGLPSDRFSAERTGGSVSTLTIQRTQQEDSAVYLCASSGSTSGSGYEQYFGPGTRLTVT.

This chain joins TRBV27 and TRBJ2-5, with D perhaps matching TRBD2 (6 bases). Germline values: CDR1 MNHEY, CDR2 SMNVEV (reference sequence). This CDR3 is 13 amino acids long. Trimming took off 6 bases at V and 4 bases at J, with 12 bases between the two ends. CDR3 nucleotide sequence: TGTGCCAGCAGCGGTAGCGGAGGAGAGACCCAGTACTTC. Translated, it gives CASSGSGGETQYF.

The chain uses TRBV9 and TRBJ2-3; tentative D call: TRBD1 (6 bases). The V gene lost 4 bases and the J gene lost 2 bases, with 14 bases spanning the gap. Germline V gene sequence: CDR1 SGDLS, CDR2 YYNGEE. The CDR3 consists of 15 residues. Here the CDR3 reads CASSYGQINTDTQYF. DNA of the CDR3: TGTGCCAGCAGCTATGGACAGATTAACACAGATACGCAGTATTTT.

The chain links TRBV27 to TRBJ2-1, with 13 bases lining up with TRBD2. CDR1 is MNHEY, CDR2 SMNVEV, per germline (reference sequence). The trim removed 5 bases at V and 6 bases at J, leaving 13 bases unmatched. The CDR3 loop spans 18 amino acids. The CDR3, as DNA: TGTGCCAGCAGTCGACGTATTTTAGGACTAGCGGGAGTCAATGAGCAGTTCTTC. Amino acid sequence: CASSRRILGLAGVNEQFF.

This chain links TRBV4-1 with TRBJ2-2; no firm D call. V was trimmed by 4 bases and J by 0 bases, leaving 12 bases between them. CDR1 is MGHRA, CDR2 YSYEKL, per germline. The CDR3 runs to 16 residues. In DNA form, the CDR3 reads TGCGCCAGCAGCCCAATTGGGCCAACGAACACCGGGGAGCTGTTTTTT. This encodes CASSPIGPTNTGELFF.

The CDR3 sequence: CASSGGNTIYF. CDR3 nucleotides: TGTGCCAGCAGCGGAGGAAACACCATATATTTT. The chain has TRBV7-9 and TRBJ1-3; D not resolved. This CDR3 has 11 amino acids. The germline V gene encodes CDR1 SEHNR and CDR2 FQNEAQ (reference sequence). The V and J ends lost 5 bases and 4 bases respectively, with 3 bases between them. The full variable domain, with the rest looked up from reference TRBV7-9 and TRBJ1-3, is DTGVSQNPRHKITKRGQNVTFRCDPISEHNRLYWYRQTLGQGPEFLTYFQNEAQLEKSRLLSDRFSAERPKGSFSTLEIQRTEQGDSAMYLCASSGGNTIYFGEGSWLTVV.

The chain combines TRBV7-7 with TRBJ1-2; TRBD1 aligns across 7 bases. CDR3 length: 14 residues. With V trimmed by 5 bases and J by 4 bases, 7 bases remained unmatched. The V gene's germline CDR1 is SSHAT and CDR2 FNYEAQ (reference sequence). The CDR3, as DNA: TGTGCCAGCAGCCCCAGGGACAGCGCCTATGGCTACACCTTC. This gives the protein CASSPRDSAYGYTF.